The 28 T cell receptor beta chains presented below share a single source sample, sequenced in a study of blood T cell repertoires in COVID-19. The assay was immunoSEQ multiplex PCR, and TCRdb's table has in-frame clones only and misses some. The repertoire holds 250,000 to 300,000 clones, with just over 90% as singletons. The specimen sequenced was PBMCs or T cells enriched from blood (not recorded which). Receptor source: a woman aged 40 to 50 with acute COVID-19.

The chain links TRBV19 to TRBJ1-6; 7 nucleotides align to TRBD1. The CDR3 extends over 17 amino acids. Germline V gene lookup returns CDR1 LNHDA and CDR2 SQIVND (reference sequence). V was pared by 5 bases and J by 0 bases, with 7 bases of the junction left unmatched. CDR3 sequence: CASSAVQGSSYNSPLHF. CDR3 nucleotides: TGTGCCAGTAGTGCCGTACAGGGGAGCTCCTATAATTCACCCCTCCACTTT.

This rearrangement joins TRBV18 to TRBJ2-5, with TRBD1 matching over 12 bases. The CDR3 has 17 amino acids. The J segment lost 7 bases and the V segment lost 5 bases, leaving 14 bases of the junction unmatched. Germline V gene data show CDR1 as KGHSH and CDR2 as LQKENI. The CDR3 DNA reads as TGTGCCAGCTCAATTACTCCCGGGACAGGGGGCCTCTCGACCCAGTACTTC. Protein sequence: CASSITPGTGGLSTQYF.

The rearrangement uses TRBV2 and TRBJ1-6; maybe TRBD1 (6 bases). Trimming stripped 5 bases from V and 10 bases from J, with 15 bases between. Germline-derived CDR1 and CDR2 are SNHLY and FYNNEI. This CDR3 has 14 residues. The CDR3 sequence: CASSTTGRGSPLHF. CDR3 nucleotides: TGTGCCAGCAGTACTACAGGGAGGGGATCACCCCTCCACTTT.

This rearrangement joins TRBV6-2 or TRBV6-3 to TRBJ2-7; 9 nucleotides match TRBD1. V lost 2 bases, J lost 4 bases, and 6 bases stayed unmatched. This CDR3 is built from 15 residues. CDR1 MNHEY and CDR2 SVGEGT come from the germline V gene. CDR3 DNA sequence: TGTGCCAGCAGTTACCCACGGACAGGGGAATACGAGCAGTACTTC. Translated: CASSYPRTGEYEQYF.

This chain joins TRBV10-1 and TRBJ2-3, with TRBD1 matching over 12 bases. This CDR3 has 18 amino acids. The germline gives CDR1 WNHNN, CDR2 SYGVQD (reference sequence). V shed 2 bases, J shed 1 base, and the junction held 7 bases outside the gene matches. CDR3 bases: TGCGCCAGCAGTGAGGGGACAGGGGGCGTCGCGGGCACAGATACGCAGTATTTT. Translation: CASSEGTGGVAGTDTQYF.

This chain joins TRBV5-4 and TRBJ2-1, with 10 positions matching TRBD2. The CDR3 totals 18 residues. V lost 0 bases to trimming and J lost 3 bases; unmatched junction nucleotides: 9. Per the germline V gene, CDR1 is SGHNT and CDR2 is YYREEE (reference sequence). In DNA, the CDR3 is TGTGCCAGCAGCTTGGCCAGCGGGGGGGCCCGGGTCTACAATGAGCAGTTCTTC. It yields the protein CASSLASGGARVYNEQFF.

This CDR3 is CASRTGTGGRYGYTF. The CDR3, as DNA: TGTGCCAGCAGGACCGGGACAGGGGGCCGGTATGGCTACACCTTC. J is TRBJ1-2 and V is TRBV3-1 (or the pseudogene TRBV3-2), with 12 nucleotides matching TRBD1. V dropped 6 bases and J dropped 5; count of bases not matched to a gene: 7. CDR1 and CDR2 (germline): LGHDT, YNNKEL (reference sequence). The CDR3 covers 15 residues.

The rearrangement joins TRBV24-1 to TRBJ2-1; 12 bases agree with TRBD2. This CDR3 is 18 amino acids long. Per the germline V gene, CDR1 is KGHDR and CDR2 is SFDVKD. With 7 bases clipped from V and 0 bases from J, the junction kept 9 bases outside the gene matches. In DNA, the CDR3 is TGTGCCACCAGGTCCGGGACTAGCGGGCTCAGCTCCTACAATGAGCAGTTCTTC. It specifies CATRSGTSGLSSYNEQFF.

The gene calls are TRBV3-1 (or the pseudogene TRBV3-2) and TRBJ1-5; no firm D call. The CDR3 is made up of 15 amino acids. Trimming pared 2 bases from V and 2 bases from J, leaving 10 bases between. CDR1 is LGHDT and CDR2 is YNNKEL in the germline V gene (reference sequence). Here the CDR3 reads CASSQTGFGNQPQHF. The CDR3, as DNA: TGTGCCAGCAGCCAAACGGGGTTTGGCAATCAGCCCCAGCATTTT.

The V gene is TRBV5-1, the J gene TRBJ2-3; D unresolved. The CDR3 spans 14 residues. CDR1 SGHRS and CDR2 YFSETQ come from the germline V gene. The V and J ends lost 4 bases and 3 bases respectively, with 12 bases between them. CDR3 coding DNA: TGCGCCAGCAGCCCCCTCGGTCGGACAGATACGCAGTATTTT. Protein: CASSPLGRTDTQYF.

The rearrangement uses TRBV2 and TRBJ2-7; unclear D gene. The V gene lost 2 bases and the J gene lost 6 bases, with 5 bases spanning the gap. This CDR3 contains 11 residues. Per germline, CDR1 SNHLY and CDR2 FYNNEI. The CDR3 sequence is CASSEWSEQYF. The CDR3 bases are TGTGCCAGCAGTGAATGGAGCGAGCAGTACTTC.

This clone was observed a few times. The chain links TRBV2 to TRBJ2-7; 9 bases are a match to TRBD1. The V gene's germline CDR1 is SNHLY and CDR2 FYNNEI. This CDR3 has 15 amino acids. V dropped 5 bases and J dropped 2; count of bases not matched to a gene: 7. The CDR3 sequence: CASSTGTGSPYEQYF. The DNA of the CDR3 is TGTGCCAGCAGTACCGGGACAGGGAGCCCCTACGAGCAGTACTTC.

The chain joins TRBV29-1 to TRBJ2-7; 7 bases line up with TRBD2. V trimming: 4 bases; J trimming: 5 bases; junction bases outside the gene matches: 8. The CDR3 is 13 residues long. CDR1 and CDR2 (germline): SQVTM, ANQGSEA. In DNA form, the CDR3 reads TGCAGCGTTGGGGGGAGGGCTAAACACGAGCAGTACTTC. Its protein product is CSVGGRAKHEQYF.

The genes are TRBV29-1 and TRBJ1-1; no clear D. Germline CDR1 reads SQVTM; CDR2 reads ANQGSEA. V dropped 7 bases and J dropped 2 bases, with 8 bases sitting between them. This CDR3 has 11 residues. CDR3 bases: TGCAGCGCCGTGCTAAACACTGAAGCTTTCTTT. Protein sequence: CSAVLNTEAFF.

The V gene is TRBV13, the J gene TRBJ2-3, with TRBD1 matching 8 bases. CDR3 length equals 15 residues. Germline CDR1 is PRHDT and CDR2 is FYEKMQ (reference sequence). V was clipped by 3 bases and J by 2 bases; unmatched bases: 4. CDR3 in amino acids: CASSFGQGNTDTQYF. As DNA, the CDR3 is TGTGCCAGCAGCTTCGGACAGGGTAACACAGATACGCAGTATTTT.

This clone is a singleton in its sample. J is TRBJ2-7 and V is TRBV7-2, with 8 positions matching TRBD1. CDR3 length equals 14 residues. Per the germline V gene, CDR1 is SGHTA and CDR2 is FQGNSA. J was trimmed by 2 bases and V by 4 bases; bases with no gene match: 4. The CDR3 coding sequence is TGTGCCAGCAGCTCAGACAGGGGACCCTACGAGCAGTACTTC. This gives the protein CASSSDRGPYEQYF.

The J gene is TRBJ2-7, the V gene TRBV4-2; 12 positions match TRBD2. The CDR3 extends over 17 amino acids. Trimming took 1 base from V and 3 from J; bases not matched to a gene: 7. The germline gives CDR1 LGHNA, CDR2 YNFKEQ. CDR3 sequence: CASSQAASGGAYYEQYF. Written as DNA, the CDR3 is TGTGCCAGCAGCCAAGCCGCTAGCGGGGGGGCGTACTACGAGCAGTACTTC.

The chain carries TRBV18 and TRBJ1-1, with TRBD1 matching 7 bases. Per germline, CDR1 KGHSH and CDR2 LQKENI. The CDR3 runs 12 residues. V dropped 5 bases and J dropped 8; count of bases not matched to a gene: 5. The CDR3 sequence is CASSGDSQEAFF. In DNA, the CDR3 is TGTGCCAGCTCAGGGGACAGCCAAGAAGCTTTCTTT.

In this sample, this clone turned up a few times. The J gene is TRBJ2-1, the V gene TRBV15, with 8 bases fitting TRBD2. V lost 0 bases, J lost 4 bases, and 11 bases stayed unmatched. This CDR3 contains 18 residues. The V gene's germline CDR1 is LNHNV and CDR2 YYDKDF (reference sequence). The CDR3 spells CATSRDPPGAGGYNEQFF. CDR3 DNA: TGTGCCACCAGCAGAGATCCCCCGGGCGCGGGGGGTTACAATGAGCAGTTCTTC.

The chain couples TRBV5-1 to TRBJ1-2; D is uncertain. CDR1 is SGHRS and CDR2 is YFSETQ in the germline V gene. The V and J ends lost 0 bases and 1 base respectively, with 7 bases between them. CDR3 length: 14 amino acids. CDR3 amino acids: CASSLDDNNYGYTF. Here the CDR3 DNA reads TGCGCCAGCAGCTTGGACGACAATAACTATGGCTACACCTTC.

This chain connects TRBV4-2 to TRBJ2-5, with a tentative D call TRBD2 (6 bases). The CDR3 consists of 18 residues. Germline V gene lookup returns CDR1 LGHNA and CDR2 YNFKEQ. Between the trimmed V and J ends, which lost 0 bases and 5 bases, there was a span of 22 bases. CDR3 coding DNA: TGTGCCAGCAGCCAAGAATGGGGGACTCCAACGAATCGGGAGACCCAGTACTTC. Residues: CASSQEWGTPTNRETQYF.

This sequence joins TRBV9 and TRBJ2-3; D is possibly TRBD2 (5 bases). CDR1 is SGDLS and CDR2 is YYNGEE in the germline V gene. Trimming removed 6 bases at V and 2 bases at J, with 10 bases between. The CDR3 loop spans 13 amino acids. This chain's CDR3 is CASTVGDTDTQYF. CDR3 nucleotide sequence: TGTGCCAGCACTGTCGGGGACACAGATACGCAGTATTTT.

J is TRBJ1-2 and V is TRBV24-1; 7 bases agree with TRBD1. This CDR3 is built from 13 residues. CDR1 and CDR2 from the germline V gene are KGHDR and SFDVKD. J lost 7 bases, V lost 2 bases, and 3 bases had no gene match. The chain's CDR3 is CATSDWDRSGYTF. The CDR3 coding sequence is TGTGCCACCAGTGATTGGGACAGATCTGGCTACACCTTC.

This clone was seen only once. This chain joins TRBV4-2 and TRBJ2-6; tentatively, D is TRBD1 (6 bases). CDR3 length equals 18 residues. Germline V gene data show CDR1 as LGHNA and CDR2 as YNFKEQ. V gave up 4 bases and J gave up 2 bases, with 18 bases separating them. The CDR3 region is CASSPRDTEITGANVLTF. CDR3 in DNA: TGTGCCAGCAGCCCCCGGGACACCGAAATTACTGGGGCCAACGTCCTGACTTTC.

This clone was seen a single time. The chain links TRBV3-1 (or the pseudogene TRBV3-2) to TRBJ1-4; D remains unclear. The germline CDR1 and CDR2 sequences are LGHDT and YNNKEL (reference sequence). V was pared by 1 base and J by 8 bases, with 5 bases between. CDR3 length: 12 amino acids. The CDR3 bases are TGTGCCAGCAGCCAAGGAGGGGAAAAACTGTTTTTT. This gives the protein CASSQGGEKLFF.

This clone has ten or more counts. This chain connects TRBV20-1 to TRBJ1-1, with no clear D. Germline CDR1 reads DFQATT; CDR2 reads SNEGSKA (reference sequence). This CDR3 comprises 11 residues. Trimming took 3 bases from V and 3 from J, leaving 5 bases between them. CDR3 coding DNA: TGCAGTGCTAGGGGCGACACTGAAGCTTTCTTT. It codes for CSARGDTEAFF.

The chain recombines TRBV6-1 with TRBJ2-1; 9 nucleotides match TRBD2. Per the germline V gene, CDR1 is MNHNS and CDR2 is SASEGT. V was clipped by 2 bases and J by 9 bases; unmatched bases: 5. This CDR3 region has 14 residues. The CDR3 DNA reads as TGTGCCAGCAGTGAAAGGCGGGGGGGCGGTGAGCAGTTCTTC. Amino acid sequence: CASSERRGGGEQFF.

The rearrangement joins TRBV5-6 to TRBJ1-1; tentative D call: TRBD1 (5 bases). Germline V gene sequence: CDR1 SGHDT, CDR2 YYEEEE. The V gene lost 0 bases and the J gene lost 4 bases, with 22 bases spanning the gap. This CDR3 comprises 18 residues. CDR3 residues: CASSLAVGGFGLATEAFF. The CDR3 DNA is TGTGCCAGCAGCTTGGCCGTCGGGGGGTTTGGGTTGGCCACTGAAGCTTTCTTT. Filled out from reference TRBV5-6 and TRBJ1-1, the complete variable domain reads DAGVTQSPTHLIKTRGQQVTLRCSPKSGHDTVSWYQQALGQGPQFIFQYYEEEERQRGNFPDRFSGHQFPNYSSELNVNALLLGDSALYLCASSLAVGGFGLATEAFFGQGTRLTVV.